These T cell receptor beta chains were read from a single sample in a study of beta chain features in type 1 diabetes. Generated by immunoSEQ multiplex PCR, the TCRdb table keeps only in-frame clones and is missing some. The sample records 600,000 to 700,000 clones, roughly an eighth being singletons. The sequenced sample was naive CD4+ T cells from blood. The receptors stem from a man younger than 35 with type 1 diabetes. CDR3s include the opening cysteine and the closing phenylalanine or tryptophan. The order of the fields is D gene, V gene, J gene, CDR3 length, clone size, CDR3 protein, CDR3 DNA. The D gene is left open where the match is weak. Not all rows give a size; the values are once, few, many and, for expanded clones, a class.

>-|TRBV29-1|TRBJ1-2|12|few
CSVEEARYGYTF
TGCAGCGTTGAAGAGGCCAGGTATGGCTACACCTTC
>-|TRBV20-1|TRBJ1-3|11|-
CSASFWNTIYF
TGCAGTGCTAGCTTCTGGAACACCATATATTTT
>-|TRBV6-4|TRBJ2-1|13|-
CASSVGHYNEQFF
TGTGCCAGCAGTGTTGGTCACTACAATGAGCAGTTCTTC
>-|TRBV2|TRBJ2-5|12|-
CASSEQFETQYF
TGTGCCAGCAGTGAACAGTTCGAGACCCAGTACTTC
>-|TRBV7-9|TRBJ2-5|13|-
CASSFWTEETQYF
TGTGCCAGCAGCTTTTGGACTGAGGAGACCCAGTACTTC
>-|TRBV7-3|TRBJ2-3|15|few
CASSLQAGSTDTQYF
TGTGCCAGCAGCTTACAGGCTGGATCCACAGATACGCAGTATTTT
>-|TRBV11-2|TRBJ2-3|16|-
CASSPGRGHEEDTQYF
TGTGCCAGCAGCCCGGGCAGGGGCCACGAGGAGGATACGCAGTATTTT
>-|TRBV19|TRBJ1-5|15|-
CASSIEQGLWQPQHF
TGTGCCAGTAGTATAGAACAGGGCTTGTGGCAGCCCCAGCATTTT
>-|TRBV6-5|TRBJ2-3|15|-
CASSYSGPVADTQYF
TGTGCCAGCAGTTACTCAGGGCCGGTAGCAGATACGCAGTATTTT
>-|TRBV30|TRBJ2-5|11|-
CAWSVAETQYF
TGTGCCTGGAGTGTAGCAGAGACCCAGTACTTC
>-|TRBV6-5|TRBJ1-1|14|-
CASSFRVVSGKAFF
TGTGCCAGCAGTTTCCGGGTGGTCAGCGGTAAGGCTTTCTTT
>-|TRBV20-1|TRBJ1-2|11|few
CSASNVNGYTF
TGCAGTGCTAGTAACGTGAATGGCTACACCTTC
>TRBD2|TRBV7-2|TRBJ2-3|15|-
CASSFSGVLAGTQYF
TGTGCCAGCAGCTTTAGCGGGGTCCTAGCGGGTACGCAGTATTTT
>-|TRBV28|TRBJ1-1|11|few
CASRRATEAFF
TGTGCCAGCAGGCGGGCGACTGAAGCTTTCTTT
>-|TRBV6-1|TRBJ1-1|12|few
CASMTRGYEAFF
TGTGCCAGCATGACTCGCGGGTATGAAGCTTTCTTT
>TRBD2|TRBV7-2|TRBJ2-3|17|-
CASSPHGAGESTDTQYF
TGTGCCAGCAGCCCCCATGGGGCGGGGGAGAGCACAGATACGCAGTATTTT
>-|TRBV6-1|TRBJ1-5|14|-
CASSRSESNQPQHF
TGTGCCAGCAGTCGGAGCGAGAGCAATCAGCCCCAGCATTTT
>-|TRBV15|TRBJ1-5|12|-
CATSGTGQPQHF
TGTGCCACCAGCGGAACAGGGCAGCCCCAGCATTTT
>-|TRBV5-4|TRBJ2-1|17|-
CASSLSKAGSSYNEQFF
TGTGCCAGCAGCTTGAGTAAGGCGGGGAGCTCCTACAATGAGCAGTTCTTC
>TRBD1|TRBV7-2|TRBJ2-7|14|few
CASSYWTGSGEQYF
TGTGCCAGCAGCTACTGGACAGGGTCGGGTGAGCAGTACTTC
>-|TRBV2|TRBJ2-4|13|-
CASSDGSRNIQYF
TGTGCCAGCAGTGACGGGAGCCGTAACATTCAGTACTTC
>-|TRBV19|TRBJ2-2|16|few
CASSIGRTVHTGELFF
TGTGCCAGTAGTATAGGGAGGACAGTTCACACCGGGGAGCTGTTTTTT
>-|TRBV7-9|TRBJ2-1|14|few
CASSLLSSYNEQFF
TGTGCCAGCAGCTTACTGTCCTCCTACAATGAGCAGTTCTTC
>-|TRBV2|TRBJ1-5|14|few
CASSRGGSNQPQHF
TGTGCCAGCAGCAGGGGCGGTAGCAATCAGCCCCAGCATTTT
>-|TRBV10-3|TRBJ2-2|13|few
CAISGTDTGELFF
TGTGCCATCAGTGGGACAGACACCGGGGAGCTGTTTTTT
>TRBD1|TRBV15|TRBJ2-2|17|-
CATSRDRQGANTGELFF
TGTGCCACCAGCAGAGATCGACAGGGGGCAAACACCGGGGAGCTGTTTTTT
>-|TRBV19|TRBJ1-5|13|-
CASTGTRDQPQHF
TGTGCCAGTACCGGGACACGCGATCAGCCCCAGCATTTT
>-|TRBV18|TRBJ2-6|13|few
CASSPTGANVLTF
TGTGCCAGCTCACCGACTGGGGCCAACGTCCTGACTTTC
>-|TRBV9|TRBJ2-3|15|-
CASSVEGTSTDTQYF
TGTGCCAGCAGCGTAGAGGGTACAAGCACAGATACGCAGTATTTT
>-|TRBV30|TRBJ1-4|13|few
CAWSERTAGKLFF
TGTGCCTGGAGTGAACGGACGGCGGGAAAACTGTTTTTT
>-|TRBV5-4|TRBJ1-5|14|-
CASSFGGEIMPQHF
TGTGCCAGCAGCTTTGGAGGGGAAATCATGCCCCAGCATTTT
>TRBD1|TRBV29-1|TRBJ2-5|16|few
CSVETWTGTGWGTQYF
TGCAGCGTTGAAACCTGGACAGGGACTGGCTGGGGGACCCAGTACTTC